This TCR beta chain was profiled in a study of technical replicates of blood from a few donors (dated by TCRdb to about 2017). Including cysteine and phenylalanine, the CDR3 has 14 amino acids. Only the CDR3 part of the read is kept: 42 bases, read in frame from the first base. CDR1 LGHNA and CDR2 YSLEER were looked up in the germline V gene. Cut back by 0 bases and 7 bases, the V and J ends lie 13 bases apart. To prepare the library, the immunoSEQ multiplex PCR assay was applied. The source is immuneACCESS, and TCRdb retained only in-frame sequences with V and J called. Part of the clones is not carried over; for the studies checked, unresolved V genes explain less than half of this, and the remainder is unexplained. This sample has more than 50,000 clones in its table, and approximately 90% of those were observed once. About 5.5% of the sample is taken by the ten largest. Note on this clone: Its recognized antigen is unknown. It has no much larger one-base neighbor in the sample; base qualities were not kept.

This clonotype was obtained from a human donor in good health. Some clones in this sample may be carry-over from other donors' samples. The chain was built from TRBV4-3 and TRBJ2-7; TRBD1 is a weak D gene call, 6 bases matching. The source material was PBMCs. At the DNA level, the sequence is TGCGCCAGCAGCCAAGATACAGGGATGGGTGAGCAGTACTTC. Its coded protein is CASSQDTGMGEQYF.